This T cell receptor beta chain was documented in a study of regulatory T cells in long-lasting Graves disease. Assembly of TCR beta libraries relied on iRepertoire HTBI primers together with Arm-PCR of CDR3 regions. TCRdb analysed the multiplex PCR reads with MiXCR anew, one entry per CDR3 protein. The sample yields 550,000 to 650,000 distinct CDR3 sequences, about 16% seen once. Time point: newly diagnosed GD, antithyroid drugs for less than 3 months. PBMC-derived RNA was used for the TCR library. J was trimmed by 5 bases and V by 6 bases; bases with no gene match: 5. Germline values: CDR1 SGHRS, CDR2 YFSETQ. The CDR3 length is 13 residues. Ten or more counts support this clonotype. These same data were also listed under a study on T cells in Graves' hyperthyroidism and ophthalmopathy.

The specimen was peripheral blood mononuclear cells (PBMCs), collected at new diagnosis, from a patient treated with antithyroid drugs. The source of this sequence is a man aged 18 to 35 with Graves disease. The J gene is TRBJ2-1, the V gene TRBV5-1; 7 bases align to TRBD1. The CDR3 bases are TGCGCCAGCATTCAGGGGGACAACAATGAGCAGTTCTTC. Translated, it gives CASIQGDNNEQFF.